The next 25 T cell receptor beta chains were all read from a single sample in a study of blood T cell repertoires in COVID-19. TCRdb keeps only in-frame clones here, not all; method: immunoSEQ multiplex PCR. Found here are about 71,000 clones, 75% to 95% of them singletons; the top ten hold under 6.5%. The sequencing input was peripheral blood. The source is a woman between 18 and 29 years old with acute or convalescent COVID-19.

The chain carries TRBV6-5 and TRBJ2-7; a weak D match, TRBD1 (5 bases). V lost 0 bases to trimming and J lost 4 bases, with 13 bases between them. Germline V gene data show CDR1 as MNHEY and CDR2 as SVGAGI. The CDR3 has 15 amino acids. CDR3 sequence: CASSYSKGRAYEQYF. The CDR3 nucleotides read TGTGCCAGCAGTTACTCGAAGGGCAGGGCTTACGAGCAGTACTTC.

This sequence joins TRBV9 and TRBJ1-4, with 11 nucleotides matching TRBD1. The junction had 8 bases not matched to a gene; V was cut back by 0 bases and J by 7 bases. This CDR3 region has 17 residues. CDR1 is SGDLS and CDR2 is YYNGEE in the germline V gene. The CDR3 reads CASSVGTGGGGSEKLFF. The CDR3 DNA reads TGTGCCAGCAGCGTAGGGACAGGGGGCGGTGGAAGTGAAAAACTGTTTTTT.

The gene calls are TRBV7-2 and TRBJ2-2, with D maybe TRBD1 (5 bases). Germline CDR1 and CDR2: SGHTA and FQGNSA. The CDR3 covers 14 residues. The V end was cut by 4 bases, the J end by 4 bases, with 10 bases between. The DNA for the CDR3 is TGTGCCAGCAGCTCCTTTCAGGGCACCGGGGAGCTGTTTTTT. It is translated as CASSSFQGTGELFF.

This chain uses TRBV2 with TRBJ2-7; possible D gene TRBD1, 5 bases. Germline V gives CDR1 SNHLY, CDR2 FYNNEI. Deletions cut 2 bases from V and 3 bases from J, with 11 bases between. The CDR3 extends over 14 amino acids. The CDR3 DNA is TGTGCCAGCAGTGAACAGGGTTTGGGCTACGAGCAGTACTTC. It codes for CASSEQGLGYEQYF.

The J gene is TRBJ2-2, the V gene TRBV5-4; D is perhaps TRBD1 (5 bases). This CDR3 comprises 14 residues. The ends were cut back, 2 bases at V and 5 bases at J, with 10 bases in the middle. Germline lookup yields CDR1 SGHNT and CDR2 YYREEE (reference sequence). The CDR3 bases are TGTGCCAGCAGCTTCCGGTCAGGGACCGGGGAGCTGTTTTTT. This encodes CASSFRSGTGELFF.

In its sample, this clone is medium-sized. The V call is TRBV6-5, the J call TRBJ2-7; TRBD2 is a possible D gene (7 bases). Germline V CDR1 and CDR2: MNHEY, SVGAGI. This CDR3 comprises 14 residues. V lost 1 base, J lost 5 bases, and 12 bases lay in between. The CDR3 bases are TGTGCCAGCAGTTACTGGGGGGGGCAGGACGAGCAGTACTTC. It yields the protein CASSYWGGQDEQYF.

This clone was observed once. The chain has TRBV5-6 and TRBJ2-6; D call uncertain. Germline V gene data show CDR1 as SGHDT and CDR2 as YYEEEE. The CDR3 is made up of 19 amino acids. Trimming pared 1 base from V and 2 bases from J, leaving 19 bases between. CDR3 coding DNA: TGTGCCAGCAGCTTGCAGTTTCAGAATTTTTTCCCTGGGGCCAACGTCCTGACTTTC. Its protein is CASSLQFQNFFPGANVLTF.

This clone occurred once. The chain joins TRBV5-1 to TRBJ1-1; D remains ambiguous. The V gene lost 2 bases and the J gene lost 0 bases, with 8 bases spanning the gap. Germline-derived CDR1 and CDR2 are SGHRS and YFSETQ. The CDR3 contains 14 residues. CDR3 region: CASSFQNMNTEAFF. CDR3 DNA sequence: TGCGCCAGCAGCTTCCAGAACATGAACACTGAAGCTTTCTTT.

CDR3 residues: CASSKRLTSGSDTQETQYF. DNA of the CDR3: TGCGCCAGCAGCAAGAGATTGACTAGCGGGAGTGACACCCAAGAGACCCAGTACTTC. The V call is TRBV5-1, the J call TRBJ2-5, with 12 bases identical to TRBD2. Germline CDR1 SGHRS, CDR2 YFSETQ. There are 19 residues in the CDR3. V lost 4 bases, J lost 1 base, and 14 bases stayed unmatched. Supplemented by reference TRBV5-1 and TRBJ2-5, the full variable domain reads KAGVTQTPRYLIKTRGQQVTLSCSPISGHRSVSWYQQTPGQGLQFLFEYFSETQRNKGNFPGRFSGRQFSNSRSEMNVSTLELGDSALYLCASSKRLTSGSDTQETQYFGPGTRLLVL.

This clone has just one count. This chain connects TRBV19 to TRBJ2-5, with TRBD2 matching 11 bases. V lost 5 bases to trimming and J lost 7 bases; unmatched junction nucleotides: 12. Looked up from germline, CDR1 is LNHDA and CDR2 is SQIVND (reference sequence). The CDR3 is made up of 16 amino acids. Written as DNA, the CDR3 is TGTGCCAGTAGTGCCGGGACTAGCGGCCGACGAGGGACCCAGTACTTC. Residues: CASSAGTSGRRGTQYF.

This clone was seen a few times. The rearrangement uses TRBV11-2 and TRBJ1-4; unclear D gene. In germline, CDR1 is SGHAT, CDR2 FQNNGV. The V gene lost 5 bases and the J gene lost 7 bases, with 11 bases spanning the gap. The CDR3 loop spans 13 amino acids. The CDR3 reads CASSEGGREKLFF. The CDR3, as DNA: TGTGCCAGCAGCGAAGGCGGCCGTGAAAAACTGTTTTTT.

CDR3 coding DNA: TGTGCCAGCAGCTTAGCAGGACCGGGGTATGGCTACACCTTC. The encoded protein is CASSLAGPGYGYTF. The chain joins TRBV7-9 to TRBJ1-2, with D unclear. This CDR3 is built from 14 residues. CDR1 and CDR2 from the germline V gene are SEHNR and FQNEAQ (reference sequence). Trimming removed 0 bases from V and 5 bases from J, with 10 bases in between. Using reference TRBV7-9 and TRBJ1-2 for the parts outside the CDR3, the full variable domain is DTGVSQNPRHKITKRGQNVTFRCDPISEHNRLYWYRQTLGQGPEFLTYFQNEAQLEKSRLLSDRFSAERPKGSFSTLEIQRTEQGDSAMYLCASSLAGPGYGYTFGSGTRLTVV.

V gene TRBV5-5 combines with J gene TRBJ2-3; tentative D call: TRBD2 (6 bases). CDR3 size: 14 residues. CDR1 is SGHKS and CDR2 is YYEKEE in the germline V gene (reference sequence). Deletions cut 0 bases from V and 1 base from J, with 6 bases between. The CDR3 loop reads CASSLGGGTDTQYF. CDR3 bases: TGTGCCAGCAGCTTGGGCGGGGGCACAGATACGCAGTATTTT.

This clone was observed once. The rearrangement links TRBV19 to TRBJ1-5; the D is unclear. Germline CDR1 and CDR2: LNHDA and SQIVND (reference sequence). The CDR3 is 17 amino acids. V lost 6 bases, J lost 11 bases, and 29 bases lay in between. CDR3 region: CASSPSRGFDRFGAQHF. The CDR3 DNA follows: TGTGCCAGTAGCCCCTCCAGAGGGTTTGACCGATTCGGAGCCCAGCATTTT. The full variable domain, with the rest looked up from reference TRBV19 and TRBJ1-5, is DGGITQSPKYLFRKEGQNVTLSCEQNLNHDAMYWYRQDPGQGLRLIYYSQIVNDFQKGDIAEGYSVSREKKESFPLTVTSAQKNPTAFYLCASSPSRGFDRFGAQHFGDGTRLSIL.

About this clone: In the same sample, other DNA sequences code for this CDR3. The J gene is TRBJ1-1, the V gene TRBV28; TRBD1 aligns across 9 bases. The CDR3 length is 13 residues. Trimming at V came to 5 bases and at J to 4 bases, leaving 2 bases not matched to a gene. Germline loops: CDR1 MDHEN, CDR2 SYDVKM. The CDR3 sequence: CASSRDRVTEAFF. The CDR3, as DNA: TGTGCCAGCAGTCGGGACAGGGTCACTGAAGCTTTCTTT.

This clone has just a few counts. The genes are TRBV6-2 or TRBV6-3 and TRBJ1-2; 9 bases are shared with TRBD1. The germline gives CDR1 MNHEY, CDR2 SVGEGT. The CDR3 consists of 15 residues. The V gene end was trimmed by 6 bases and the J gene end by 6 bases; junction bases not matched to a gene: 11. The CDR3 here is CASSLGQGMTHGYTF. For the CDR3, the DNA is TGTGCCAGCAGCCTGGGACAGGGCATGACGCATGGCTACACCTTC.

J is TRBJ1-5 and V is TRBV23-1, with a tentative D call TRBD1 (6 bases). TRBV23-1 is given ORF status, its function remaining uncertain. The CDR3 is made up of 13 amino acids. Trimming took 11 bases from V and 7 from J, leaving 18 bases between them. CDR3 sequence reads: CAGKHRVGQPQHF. As DNA, the CDR3 is TGCGCCGGGAAACACAGGGTCGGCCAGCCCCAGCATTTT.

Here the CDR3 reads CASSVSAGSIDEQFF. CDR3 coding DNA: TGTGCCAGCAGCGTCAGCGCGGGAAGTATCGATGAGCAGTTCTTC. J is TRBJ2-1 and V is TRBV9, with D perhaps TRBD2 (6 bases). CDR1 and CDR2 (germline): SGDLS, YYNGEE. V gave up 2 bases and J gave up 8 bases, with 17 bases separating them. The CDR3 loop spans 15 amino acids.

The chain recombines TRBV18 with TRBJ1-2; D unclear. The CDR3 consists of 14 residues. Germline CDR1 reads KGHSH; CDR2 reads LQKENI. The V and J ends lost 6 bases and 7 bases respectively, with 18 bases between them. CDR3 amino acids: CASSPSGKEIGYTF. The DNA for the CDR3 is TGTGCCAGCTCTCCGTCCGGGAAAGAGATTGGCTACACCTTC.

This rearrangement joins TRBV28 to TRBJ1-2, with D perhaps matching TRBD1 (6 bases). The germline V and J ends were trimmed by 5 bases and 5 bases, with 12 bases remaining between them. CDR3 length: 13 amino acids. Germline-derived CDR1 and CDR2 are MDHEN and SYDVKM. The CDR3 DNA reads as TGTGCCAGCAGTCTGGACAGCCATTATGGCTACACCTTC. This sequence encodes CASSLDSHYGYTF.

This chain uses TRBV27 with TRBJ1-2, with 7 bases identical to TRBD1. The J segment lost 6 bases and the V segment lost 6 bases, leaving 7 bases of the junction unmatched. The V gene's germline CDR1 is MNHEY and CDR2 SMNVEV (reference sequence). The CDR3 is 13 residues long. Here the CDR3 DNA reads TGTGCCAGCAGGGGGTCGACAGGGAATGGCTACACCTTC. Translation: CASRGSTGNGYTF.

J is TRBJ2-7 and V is TRBV21-1; the D call TRBD2 from the table was never checked on the DNA. TRBV21-1 is classified as a pseudogene. CDR3 length: 15 amino acids. CDR3 loop: CASSPTGLRSYEQYF. CDR3 coding DNA: TGTGCCAGCAGCCCAACGGGACTCCGCTCCTACGAGCAGTACTTC.

The chain is built from TRBV11-2 and TRBJ1-1, with no clear D. The V gene lost 1 base and the J gene lost 4 bases, with 7 bases spanning the gap. CDR3 length: 13 residues. The germline gives CDR1 SGHAT, CDR2 FQNNGV. CDR3 nucleotides: TGTGCCAGCAGCTTAGTCGGTTCCACTGAAGCTTTCTTT. Its translation is CASSLVGSTEAFF. The full variable domain, in which reference TRBV11-2 and TRBJ1-1 provide the parts outside the CDR3, is EAGVAQSPRYKIIEKRQSVAFWCNPISGHATLYWYQQILGQGPKLLIQFQNNGVVDDSQLPKDRFSAERLKGVDSTLKIQPAKLEDSAVYLCASSLVGSTEAFFGQGTRLTVV.

The gene calls are TRBV7-2 and TRBJ1-6; a possible D gene is TRBD1 (5 bases). Germline CDR1 reads SGHTA; CDR2 reads FQGNSA. The CDR3 runs to 16 residues. V lost 1 base and J 7 bases, leaving 14 bases between the germline ends. CDR3 nucleotide sequence: TGTGCCAGCAGCTTAGGTCGGGGGAGTTCCAATTCACCCCTCCACTTT. Translating it yields CASSLGRGSSNSPLHF. The full variable domain, in which reference TRBV7-2 and TRBJ1-6 provide the parts outside the CDR3, is GAGVSQSPSNKVTEKGKDVELRCDPISGHTALYWYRQSLGQGLEFLIYFQGNSAPDKSGLPSDRFSAERTGGSVSTLTIQRTQQEDSAVYLCASSLGRGSSNSPLHFGNGTRLTVT.

About this clone itself: At one end the junction does not follow the germline gene, possibly because of a read error. The chain links TRBV28 to TRBJ1-1; 11 positions match TRBD1. The CDR3 is 14 residues long. Per germline, CDR1 MDHEN and CDR2 SYDVKM. The CDR3 here is CASSTAPRGTGGDF. The CDR3 coding sequence is TGTGCCAGCAGTACCGCCCCCCGGGGGACAGGGGGGGACTTT.